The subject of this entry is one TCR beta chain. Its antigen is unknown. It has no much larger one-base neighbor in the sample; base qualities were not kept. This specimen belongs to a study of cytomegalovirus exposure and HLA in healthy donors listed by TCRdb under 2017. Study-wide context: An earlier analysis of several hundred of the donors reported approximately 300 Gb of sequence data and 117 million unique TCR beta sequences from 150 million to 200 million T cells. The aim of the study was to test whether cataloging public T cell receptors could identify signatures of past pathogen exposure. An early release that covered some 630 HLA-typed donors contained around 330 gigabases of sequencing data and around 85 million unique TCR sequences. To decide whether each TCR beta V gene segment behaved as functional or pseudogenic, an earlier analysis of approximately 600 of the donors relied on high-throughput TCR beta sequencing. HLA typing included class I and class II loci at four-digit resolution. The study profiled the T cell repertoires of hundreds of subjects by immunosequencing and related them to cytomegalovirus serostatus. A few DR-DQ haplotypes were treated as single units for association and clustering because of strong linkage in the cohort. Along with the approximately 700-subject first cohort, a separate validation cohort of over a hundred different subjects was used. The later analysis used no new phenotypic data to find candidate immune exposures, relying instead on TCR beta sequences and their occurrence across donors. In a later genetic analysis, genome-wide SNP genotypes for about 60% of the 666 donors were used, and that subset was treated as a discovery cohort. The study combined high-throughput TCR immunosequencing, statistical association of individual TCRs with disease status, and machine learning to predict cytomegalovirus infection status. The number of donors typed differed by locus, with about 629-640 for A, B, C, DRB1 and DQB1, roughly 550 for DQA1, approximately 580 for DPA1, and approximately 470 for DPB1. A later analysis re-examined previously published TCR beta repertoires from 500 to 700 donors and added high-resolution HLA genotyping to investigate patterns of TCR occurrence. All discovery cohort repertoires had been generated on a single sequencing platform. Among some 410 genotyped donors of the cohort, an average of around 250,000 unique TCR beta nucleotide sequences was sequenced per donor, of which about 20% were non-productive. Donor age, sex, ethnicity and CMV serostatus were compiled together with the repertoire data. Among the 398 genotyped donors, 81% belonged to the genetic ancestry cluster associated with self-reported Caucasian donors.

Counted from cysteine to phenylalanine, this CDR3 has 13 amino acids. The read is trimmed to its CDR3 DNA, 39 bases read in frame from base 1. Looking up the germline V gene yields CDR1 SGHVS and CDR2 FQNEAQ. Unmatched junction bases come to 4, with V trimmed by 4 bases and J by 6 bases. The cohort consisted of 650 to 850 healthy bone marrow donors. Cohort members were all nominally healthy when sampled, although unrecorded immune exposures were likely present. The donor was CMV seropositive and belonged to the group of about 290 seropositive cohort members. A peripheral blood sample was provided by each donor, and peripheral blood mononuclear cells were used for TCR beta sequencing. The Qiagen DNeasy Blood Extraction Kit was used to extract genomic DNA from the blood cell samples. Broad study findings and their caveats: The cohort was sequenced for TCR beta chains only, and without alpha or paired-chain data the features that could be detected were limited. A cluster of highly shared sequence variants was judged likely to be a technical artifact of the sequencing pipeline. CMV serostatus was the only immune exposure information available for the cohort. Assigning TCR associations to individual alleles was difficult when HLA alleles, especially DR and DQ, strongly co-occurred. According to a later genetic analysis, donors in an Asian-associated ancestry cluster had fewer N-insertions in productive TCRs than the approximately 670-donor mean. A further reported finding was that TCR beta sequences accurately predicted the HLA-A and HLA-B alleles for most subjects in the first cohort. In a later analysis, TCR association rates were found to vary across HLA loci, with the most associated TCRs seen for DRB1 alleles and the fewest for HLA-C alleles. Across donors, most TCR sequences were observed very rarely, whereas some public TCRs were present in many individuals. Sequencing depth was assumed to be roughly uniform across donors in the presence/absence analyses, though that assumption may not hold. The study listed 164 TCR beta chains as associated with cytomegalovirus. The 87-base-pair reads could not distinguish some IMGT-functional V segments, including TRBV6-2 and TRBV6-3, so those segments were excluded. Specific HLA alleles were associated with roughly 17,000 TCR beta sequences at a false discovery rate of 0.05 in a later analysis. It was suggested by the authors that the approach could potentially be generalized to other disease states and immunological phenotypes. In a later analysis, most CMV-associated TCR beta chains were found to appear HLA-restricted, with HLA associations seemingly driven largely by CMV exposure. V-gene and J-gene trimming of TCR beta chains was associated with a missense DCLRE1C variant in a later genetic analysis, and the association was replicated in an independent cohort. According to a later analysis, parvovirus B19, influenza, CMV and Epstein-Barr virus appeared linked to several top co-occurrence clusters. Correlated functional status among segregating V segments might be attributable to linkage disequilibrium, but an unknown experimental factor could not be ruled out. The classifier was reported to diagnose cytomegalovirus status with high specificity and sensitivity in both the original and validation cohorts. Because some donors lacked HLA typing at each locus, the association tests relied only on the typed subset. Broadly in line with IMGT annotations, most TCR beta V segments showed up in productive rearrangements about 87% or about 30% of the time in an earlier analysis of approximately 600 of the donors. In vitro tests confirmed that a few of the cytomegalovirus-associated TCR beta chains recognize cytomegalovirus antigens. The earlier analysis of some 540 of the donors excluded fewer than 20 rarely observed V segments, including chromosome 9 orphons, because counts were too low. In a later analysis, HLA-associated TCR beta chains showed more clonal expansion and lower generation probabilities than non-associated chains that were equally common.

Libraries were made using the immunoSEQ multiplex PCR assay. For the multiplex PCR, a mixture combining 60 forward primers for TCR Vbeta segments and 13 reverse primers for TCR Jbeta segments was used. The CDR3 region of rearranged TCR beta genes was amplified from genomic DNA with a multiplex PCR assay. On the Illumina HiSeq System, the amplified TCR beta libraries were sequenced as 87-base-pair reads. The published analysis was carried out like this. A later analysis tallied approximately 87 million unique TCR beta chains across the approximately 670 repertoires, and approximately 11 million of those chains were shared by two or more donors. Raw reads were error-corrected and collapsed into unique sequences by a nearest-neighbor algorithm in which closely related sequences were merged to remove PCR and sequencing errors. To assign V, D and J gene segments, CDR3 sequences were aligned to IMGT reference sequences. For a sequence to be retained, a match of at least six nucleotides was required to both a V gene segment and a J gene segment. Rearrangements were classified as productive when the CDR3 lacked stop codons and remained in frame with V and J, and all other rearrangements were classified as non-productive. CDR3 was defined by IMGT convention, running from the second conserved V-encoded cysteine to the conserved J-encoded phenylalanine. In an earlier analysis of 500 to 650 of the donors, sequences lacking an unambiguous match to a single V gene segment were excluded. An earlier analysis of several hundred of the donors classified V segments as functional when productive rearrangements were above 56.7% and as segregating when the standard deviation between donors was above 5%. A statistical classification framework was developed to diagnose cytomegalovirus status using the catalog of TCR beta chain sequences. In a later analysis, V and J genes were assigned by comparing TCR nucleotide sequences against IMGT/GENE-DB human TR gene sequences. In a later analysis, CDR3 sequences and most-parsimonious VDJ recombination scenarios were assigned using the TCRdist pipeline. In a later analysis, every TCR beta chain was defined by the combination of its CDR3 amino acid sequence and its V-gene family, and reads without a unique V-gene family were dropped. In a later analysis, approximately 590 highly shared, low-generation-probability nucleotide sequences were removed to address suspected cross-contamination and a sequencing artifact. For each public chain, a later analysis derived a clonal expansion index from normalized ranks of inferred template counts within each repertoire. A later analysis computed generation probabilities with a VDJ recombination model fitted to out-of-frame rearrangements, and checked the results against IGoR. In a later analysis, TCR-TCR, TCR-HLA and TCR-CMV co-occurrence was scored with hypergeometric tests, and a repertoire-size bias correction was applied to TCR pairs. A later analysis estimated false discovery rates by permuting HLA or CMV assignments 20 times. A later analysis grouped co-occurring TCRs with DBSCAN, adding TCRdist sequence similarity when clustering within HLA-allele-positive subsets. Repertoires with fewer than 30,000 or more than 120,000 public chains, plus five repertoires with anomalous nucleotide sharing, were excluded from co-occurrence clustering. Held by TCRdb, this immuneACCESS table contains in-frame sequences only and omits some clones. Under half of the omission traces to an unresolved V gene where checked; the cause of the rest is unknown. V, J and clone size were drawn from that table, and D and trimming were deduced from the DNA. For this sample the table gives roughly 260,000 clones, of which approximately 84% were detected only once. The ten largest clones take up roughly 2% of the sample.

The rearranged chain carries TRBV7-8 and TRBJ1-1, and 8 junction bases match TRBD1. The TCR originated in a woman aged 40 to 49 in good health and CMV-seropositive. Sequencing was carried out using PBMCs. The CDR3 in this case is CASSSVTGAEAFF. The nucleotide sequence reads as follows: TGTGCCAGCAGCTCAGTGACAGGGGCTGAAGCTTTCTTT.